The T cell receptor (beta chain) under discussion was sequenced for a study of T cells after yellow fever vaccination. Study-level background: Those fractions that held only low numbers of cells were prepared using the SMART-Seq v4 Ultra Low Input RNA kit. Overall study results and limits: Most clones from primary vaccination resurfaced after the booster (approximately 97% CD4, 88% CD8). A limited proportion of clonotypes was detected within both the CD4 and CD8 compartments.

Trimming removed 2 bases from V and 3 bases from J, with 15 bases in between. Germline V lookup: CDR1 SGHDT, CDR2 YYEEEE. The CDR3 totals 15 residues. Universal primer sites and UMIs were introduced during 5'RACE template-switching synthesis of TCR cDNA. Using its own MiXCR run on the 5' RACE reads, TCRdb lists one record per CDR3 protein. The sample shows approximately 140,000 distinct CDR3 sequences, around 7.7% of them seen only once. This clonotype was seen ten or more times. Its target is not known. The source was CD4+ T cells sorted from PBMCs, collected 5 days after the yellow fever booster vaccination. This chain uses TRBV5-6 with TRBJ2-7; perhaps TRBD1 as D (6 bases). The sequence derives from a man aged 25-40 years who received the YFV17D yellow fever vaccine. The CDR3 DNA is TGTGCCAGCAGCTTACCTGGACAGATTATCTACGAGCAGTACTTC. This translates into CASSLPGQIIYEQYF.